This T cell receptor beta chain was captured by sequencing in a study of PD-1 blockade in classical Hodgkin lymphoma. The study, taken as a whole, reports: Later analyses included only patients treated at least 1 year post-ASCT.

The table lists this clone with a count of one. Its antigen is unidentified. The germline V gene encodes CDR1 MNHEY and CDR2 SVGAGI. The ends lost 6 bases at V and 2 bases at J; junction bases unmatched: 7. The CDR3 is 15 residues long. The table came from immunoSEQ multiplex PCR; TCRdb's copy has only in-frame clones and leaves some out. The sample has 15,000 to 25,000 clones; 76% are singletons. Stated time point: cycle 4 day 1 (C4D1), after five to seven weeks of nivolumab. Relapse after autologous stem cell transplantation occurred in every patient, and brentuximab vedotin exposure varied. Under best response, outcomes were complete response, partial response or progressive disease.

Sample: peripheral blood mononuclear cells (PBMCs), taken before the fourth cycle of nivolumab. The sequence was obtained from a human donor with classical Hodgkin lymphoma. The chain is built from TRBV6-5 and TRBJ2-1, with TRBD2 identical over 7 bases. CDR3 nucleotide sequence: TGTGCCAGCAGCACCCCGGGACTACCCTACAATGAGCAGTTCTTC. Translated, it gives CASSTPGLPYNEQFF.